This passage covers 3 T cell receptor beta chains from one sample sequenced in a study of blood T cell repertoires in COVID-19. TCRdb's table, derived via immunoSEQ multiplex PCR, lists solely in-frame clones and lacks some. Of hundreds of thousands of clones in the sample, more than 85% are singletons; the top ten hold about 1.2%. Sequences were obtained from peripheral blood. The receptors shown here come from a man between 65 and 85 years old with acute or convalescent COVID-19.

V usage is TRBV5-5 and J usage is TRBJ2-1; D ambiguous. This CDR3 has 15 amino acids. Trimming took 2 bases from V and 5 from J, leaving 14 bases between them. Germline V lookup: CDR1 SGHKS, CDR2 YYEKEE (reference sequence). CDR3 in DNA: TGTGCCAGCAGCTTAACCGGTTACTATAACAATGAGCAGTTCTTC. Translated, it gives CASSLTGYYNNEQFF.

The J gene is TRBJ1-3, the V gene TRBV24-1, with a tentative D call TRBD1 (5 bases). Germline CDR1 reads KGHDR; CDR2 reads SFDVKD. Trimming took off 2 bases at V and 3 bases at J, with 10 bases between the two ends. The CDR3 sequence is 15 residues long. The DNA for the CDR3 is TGTGCCACCAGTGATTCCAGGGTCGTTGGAAACACCATATATTTT. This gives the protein CATSDSRVVGNTIYF.

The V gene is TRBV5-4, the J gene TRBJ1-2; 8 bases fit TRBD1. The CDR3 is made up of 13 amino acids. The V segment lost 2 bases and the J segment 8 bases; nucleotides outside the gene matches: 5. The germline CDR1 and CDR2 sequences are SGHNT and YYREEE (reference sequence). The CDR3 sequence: CASSFGTGGGYTF. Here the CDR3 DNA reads TGTGCCAGCAGCTTCGGGACAGGCGGCGGCTACACCTTC.